This T cell receptor beta chain was sequenced in a study of cytomegalovirus exposure and HLA in healthy donors. It was with 60 Vbeta and 13 Jbeta primers that the PCR ran. The table came from immunoSEQ multiplex PCR; TCRdb's copy has only in-frame clones and leaves some out. The sample yields 70,000 or so clones, under 85% seen once. The CDR3 loop spans 16 amino acids. Germline values: CDR1 SGHRS, CDR2 YFSETQ. Trimming at V came to 5 bases and at J to 2 bases, leaving 6 bases not matched to a gene. This TCR was recovered from an older woman in good health and CMV-seropositive. The sample was PBMCs. The V and J genes are TRBV5-1 and TRBJ2-5, with TRBD2 matching 13 bases. The DNA of the CDR3 is TGCGCCAGCAGGTCCGGGACTAGCGGGGTACAAGAGACCCAGTACTTC. Translating it yields CASRSGTSGVQETQYF.